Each of the 5 T cell receptor beta chains below was sequenced from the same sample in a study of Ad26.COV2.S vaccination and SARS-CoV-2 variants. Treatment meaning: 15 to 20 received Ad26.COV2.S at low or high dose, single or two shots; roughly five received placebo; per-sample allocation not given. Specimens were obtained on day 63 following the first vaccine or placebo injection. The data were produced by immunoSEQ multiplex PCR, yet TCRdb's version contains in-frame clones alone and is incomplete. The table records 350,000 to 450,000 clones, approximately 85% of them present only once. Sequences were derived from peripheral blood, sampled in a trial of Ad26.COV2.S vaccine versus placebo. These receptors all stem from a person between 18 and 65 years old who received the Ad26.COV2.S COVID-19 vaccine or a placebo.

The chain couples TRBV11-2 to TRBJ2-3; D is unclear. Germline CDR1 SGHAT, CDR2 FQNNGV. CDR3 length: 14 amino acids. Between the trimmed V and J ends, which lost 5 bases and 2 bases, there was a span of 11 bases. In DNA form, the CDR3 reads TGTGCCAGCAGCCCCGCAGGCCCCACAGATACGCAGTATTTT. Protein sequence: CASSPAGPTDTQYF.

This clone was found once. The genes are TRBV7-2 and TRBJ2-3; a weak D match, TRBD1 (6 bases). The germline gives CDR1 SGHTA, CDR2 FQGNSA. V was clipped by 5 bases and J by 2 bases, with 14 bases between them. This CDR3 has 15 residues. The CDR3 loop is CASSPEQGLTDTQYF. The DNA for the CDR3 is TGTGCCAGCAGCCCAGAACAGGGCCTCACAGATACGCAGTATTTT.

The chain joins TRBV7-2 to TRBJ2-3; D gene ambiguous. The CDR3 has 16 residues. Germline V gene data show CDR1 as SGHTA and CDR2 as FQGNSA. V was shortened by 0 bases and J by 1 base, with 11 bases between the two germline ends. The CDR3 here is CASSLAVLSGTDTQYF. As DNA, the CDR3 is TGTGCCAGCAGCTTAGCGGTGCTTTCGGGCACAGATACGCAGTATTTT.

The chain couples TRBV29-1 to TRBJ1-1; the match to TRBD1 covers 8 bases. CDR1 and CDR2 from the germline V gene are SQVTM and ANQGSEA. The trim removed 6 bases at V and 2 bases at J, leaving 2 bases unmatched. The CDR3 sequence is 12 residues long. CDR3 sequence reads: CSVGTGNTEAFF. CDR3 in DNA: TGCAGCGTGGGGACAGGAAACACTGAAGCTTTCTTT.

This chain connects TRBV9 to TRBJ1-4, with D perhaps matching TRBD1 (5 bases). Germline V gene lookup returns CDR1 SGDLS and CDR2 YYNGEE. V was shortened by 0 bases and J by 4 bases, with 13 bases between the two germline ends. The length of the CDR3 is 16 residues. The CDR3 loop is CASSVGMGRGNEKLFF. The CDR3 DNA is TGTGCCAGCAGCGTAGGGATGGGGCGCGGTAATGAAAAACTGTTTTTT.